This TCR beta chain was observed in a study of cytomegalovirus exposure and HLA in healthy donors. Study overall: Out of approximately 400 genotyped donors, about 80% belonged to the Caucasian-associated ancestry cluster.

Study outcomes and limitations: Accurate predictions that matched the HLA-A and HLA-B alleles of most subjects were reportedly made from TCR beta sequences.

Germline CDR1 is MNHNS and CDR2 is SASEGT. This CDR3 has 18 amino acids. V was trimmed by 0 bases and J by 3 bases, leaving 18 bases between them. PCR involved 60 Vbeta and 13 Jbeta primers. In the source study's methods: A later analysis counted about 80 million unique TCR beta chains, some 12 million shared. Assay used: immunoSEQ multiplex PCR; TCRdb lists only in-frame clones, some missing. V and J calls and clone size follow that table, whereas D and trimming were derived from the DNA. The data contain approximately 140,000 clones, around 80% of them singletons. Concerning this clone: The antigen is not known.

V gene TRBV6-1 combines with J gene TRBJ1-5, with D possibly being TRBD1 (5 bases). The source material was PBMCs. The sequence came from a male donor in good health and CMV-seropositive. CDR3 in DNA: TGTGCCAGCAGTGAAGCACGAGGGTTCGGGGGTGCCAATCAGCCCCAGCATTTT. Residues: CASSEARGFGGANQPQHF.